The clone carrying this TCR beta chain was recorded at least ten times. What it recognizes is unknown. An equimolar mix of two oligonucleotides served as the beta constant-region primer for TRBC1 and TRBC2. Nested alpha and beta constant-region primers with the SP2 primer drove four PCR rounds on ligated cDNA. The cDNA 3' end received a ligated single-stranded oligonucleotide carrying the SP2 primer and a 12-nucleotide UMI. Via MiXCR, TCRdb re-called the UMI-ligation and nested PCR reads, giving one row per CDR3 protein. The data hold roughly 92,000 distinct CDR3 sequences, with around 11% observed a single time. The sample belongs to a study of naive and memory T cell subsets. Points from the study as a whole: From naive to CM, EM and EMRA, diversity decreased and Gini increased. Naive repertoires, especially CD8, held a few larger clonotypes, possibly memory cells re-expressing CD45RA. Over 95% of naive TCR sequences appeared only once after error correction, unlike memory subsets. Activation and differentiation may alter RNA-based TCR counts.

The sequencing sample was made of naive CD4+ T cells from blood. The sequence was obtained from a human donor in good health.

CDR3 protein: CSATLRTSGTYEQYF. The DNA of the CDR3 is TGCAGTGCTACACTCCGGACTAGCGGAACCTACGAGCAGTACTTC. The V gene is TRBV20-1, the J gene TRBJ2-7; 10 positions agree with TRBD2. Germline V gene sequence: CDR1 DFQATT, CDR2 SNEGSKA (reference sequence). This CDR3 contains 15 residues. Unmatched junction bases numbered 8, after V lost 4 bases and J lost 2 bases.